Listed here are 4 T cell receptor beta chains from one sample, sequenced in a study of blood T cells in healthy people across ages. Together with a sample-barcoded 5' primer, a J-beta primer mix was included in a second PCR lasting roughly 6 to 12 cycles. TCRdb redid the calling of the 5' RACE reads with MiXCR, one entry per CDR3 protein. The sample has about 670,000 distinct CDR3 sequences, 52% seen once. Sequences were obtained from blood. These receptors came from a woman of 80 years or more in good health.

The rearrangement links TRBV5-1 to TRBJ1-1; TRBD1 matches at 7 bases. The junction had 8 bases not matched to a gene; V was cut back by 2 bases and J by 4 bases. The germline gives CDR1 SGHRS, CDR2 YFSETQ. The CDR3 contains 15 residues. The CDR3 sequence is CASSFAGGGITEAFF. For the CDR3, the DNA is TGCGCCAGCAGCTTCGCAGGGGGAGGGATCACTGAAGCTTTCTTT.

The chain employs TRBV10-3 and TRBJ1-2; TRBD1 matches 7 bases. V was clipped by 9 bases and J by 0 bases; unmatched bases: 4. The CDR3 is 13 amino acids. CDR1 is ENHRY and CDR2 is SYGVKD in the germline V gene. The CDR3: CAIQGLANYGYTF. CDR3 coding DNA: TGTGCCATACAGGGGTTAGCTAACTATGGCTACACCTTC.

This clonotype was found a few times. V and J are TRBV7-9 and TRBJ2-7; tentatively, D is TRBD1 (6 bases). The CDR3 has 14 amino acids. V was pared by 5 bases and J by 2 bases, with 13 bases between. Germline CDR1 reads SEHNR; CDR2 reads FQNEAQ (reference sequence). The CDR3 spells CASSVSGVPYEQYF. The CDR3 DNA follows: TGTGCCAGCAGCGTCTCAGGGGTTCCCTACGAGCAGTACTTC.

This clonotype has just a few counts. This chain links TRBV7-3 with TRBJ1-1; tentative D call: TRBD1 (6 bases). CDR3 length: 15 amino acids. The V and J ends lost 2 bases and 4 bases respectively, with 14 bases between them. Per the germline V gene, CDR1 is SGHTA and CDR2 is FQGTGA. The CDR3 protein is CASSLEQGVGTEAFF. As DNA, the CDR3 is TGTGCCAGCAGCTTAGAACAGGGAGTGGGCACTGAAGCTTTCTTT.